This T cell receptor beta chain was retrieved from a study of T-cell reconstitution after alpha-beta-depleted transplantation in children. There are many counts of this clonotype. The TCRbeta library was prepared with unique molecular identifiers. MiXCR was run by TCRdb on the PCR reads, yielding one entry per CDR3 protein. The sample consists of about 72,000 distinct CDR3 sequences, around 6.6% of them appearing once. The V end lost 3 bases, the J end lost 8 bases, and 13 bases lay between the germline ends. The CDR3 has 13 amino acids. Germline loops: CDR1 SGHDN, CDR2 FVKESK. The source was PBMCs from the stem cell graft donor, collected from the stem cell graft. The sequence derives from a human donor who donated a stem cell graft to a child with acute lymphoblastic leukemia. The rearrangement links TRBV14 to TRBJ1-2; no clear D gene. Here the CDR3 reads CASSHPGSVGYTF. In nucleotides, the CDR3 is TGTGCCAGCAGCCATCCCGGGTCGGTGGGCTACACCTTC.